This T cell receptor (beta chain) was obtained from a study of radiation and T cells in renal cell carcinoma. Study results and caveats: Top tumor clonotypes rose in blood 2 weeks post-radiation, then contracted.

This clone came up a few times. The target antigen is unknown. Generated by immunoSEQ multiplex PCR, the TCRdb table keeps only in-frame clones and is missing some. The sample records tens of thousands of clones, approximately 86% being singletons. The time point here: blood 2 weeks post-SBRT. The sample's treatment: 15 Gy SBRT to primary tumor, nephrectomy 4 weeks later. Serial blood draws occurred at baseline and 2 and 4 weeks post-SBRT. The patient's renal cell carcinoma had clear cell pathology. Trimming pared 3 bases from V and 0 bases from J, leaving 14 bases between. The length of the CDR3 is 17 residues. Germline V CDR1 and CDR2: KGHSH, LQKENI.

The sequence derives from a woman aged 45-65 years with renal cell carcinoma. The input for sequencing was blood, taken from a patient whose treatment included radiotherapy and nephrectomy. The V and J genes are TRBV18 and TRBJ2-2; D unclear. CDR3 sequence (DNA): TGTGCCAGCTCACCCCGTGGGGTCAGCACGAACACCGGGGAGCTGTTTTTT. Translating it yields CASSPRGVSTNTGELFF.